This TCR beta chain was recorded in a study of blood T cell repertoires in COVID-19. Study-wide context: Some COVID-19 samples were acute and others convalescent; all came from the United States, Italy and Spain. From T cells, B-cell-depleted T cells, or PBMCs came the material, which was cDNA or gDNA.

V gave up 5 bases and J gave up 4 bases; unmatched junction bases: 5. The germline gives CDR1 SGHAT, CDR2 FQNNGV. The CDR3 is made up of 14 amino acids. In the original workflow: Nucleated cell number was recorded as an estimate derived from reference gene primer amplification. Produced via immunoSEQ multiplex PCR; TCRdb's table is partial and in-frame only. The V and J calls and clone size were taken over from that table, and D and trimming were inferred from the DNA. The data contain 70,000 to 85,000 clones, roughly 84% of them seen just once; the ten biggest clones take up 20% to 25%. This chain joins TRBV11-2 and TRBJ1-3; the match to TRBD1 covers 7 bases. The receptor's source is a woman older than 75 in a cohort sampled during active or convalescent COVID-19. The specimen was peripheral blood. The CDR3 is CASSPQGGGNTIYF. In DNA, the CDR3 is TGTGCCAGCAGCCCGCAAGGGGGCGGAAACACCATATATTTT.